This TCR beta chain originates from a study of blood T cells in healthy people across ages. Primers used in a second PCR of about 6 to 11 cycles were a sample-barcoded 5' primer and a J-beta primer mix. One entry per CDR3 protein, called by TCRdb with MiXCR from the 5' RACE reads. In the table there are about 650,000 distinct CDR3 sequences, over 40% of which are singletons. The junction had 8 bases not matched to a gene; V was cut back by 5 bases and J by 1 base. The CDR3 is made up of 17 amino acids. The germline V gene encodes CDR1 MNHEY and CDR2 SVGEGT. Only a few counts were recorded for this clonotype. What it recognizes is unknown. Findings and limits, study-wide: In older individuals, TCR beta diversity per million T cells was lower, falling roughly linearly with age.

This clonotype was obtained from an elderly woman in good health. The rearrangement joins TRBV6-2 or TRBV6-3 to TRBJ2-6; 7 nucleotides line up with TRBD1. What was sequenced was blood. CDR3 nucleotides: TGTGCCAGCAGTAGACAGGACAGGTTGTCTGGGGCCAACGTCCTGACTTTC. Translation gives CASSRQDRLSGANVLTF.